The clone carrying this T cell receptor (beta chain) has only a few counts. Germline V gene lookup returns CDR1 DFQATT and CDR2 SNEGSKA (reference sequence). The CDR3 runs 16 residues. V lost 0 bases, J lost 0 bases, and 11 bases lay in between. This record comes from a study of T cell repertoires in cytomegalovirus infection. TCRdb redid the calling of the reads with MiXCR, one entry per CDR3 protein. The sample lists hundreds of thousands of distinct CDR3 sequences, 8% to 9.5% occurring once. The source is a human donor in good health (CMV status not recorded). Some clones in this sample may be carry-over from other donors' samples. V and J are TRBV20-1 and TRBJ2-2, with D tentatively TRBD2 (5 bases). Material: PBMCs. The DNA of the CDR3 is TGCAGTGCTAGAGATATGTCGGGGTCGAACACCGGGGAGCTGTTTTTT. Translated: CSARDMSGSNTGELFF.